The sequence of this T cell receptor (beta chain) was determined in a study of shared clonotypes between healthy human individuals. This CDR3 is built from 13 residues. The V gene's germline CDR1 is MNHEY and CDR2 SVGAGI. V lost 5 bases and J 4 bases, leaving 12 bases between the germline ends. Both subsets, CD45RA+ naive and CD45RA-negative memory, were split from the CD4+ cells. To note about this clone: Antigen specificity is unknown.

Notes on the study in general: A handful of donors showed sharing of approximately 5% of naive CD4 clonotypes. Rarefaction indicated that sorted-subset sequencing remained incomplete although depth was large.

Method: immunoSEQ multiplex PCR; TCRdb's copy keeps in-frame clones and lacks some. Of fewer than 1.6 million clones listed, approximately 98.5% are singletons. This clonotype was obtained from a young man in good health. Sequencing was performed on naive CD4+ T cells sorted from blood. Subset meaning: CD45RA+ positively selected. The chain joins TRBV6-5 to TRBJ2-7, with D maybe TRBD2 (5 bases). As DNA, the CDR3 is TGTGCCAGCAGTCGACGGAGCGGATACGAGCAGTACTTC. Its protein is CASSRRSGYEQYF.